The 28 T cell receptor beta chains below come from one sample, sequenced in a study of cytomegalovirus exposure and HLA in healthy donors. Use of 60 Vbeta and 13 Jbeta primers characterized the PCR. Repertoires were generated with immunoSEQ multiplex PCR, while TCRdb's copy carries only in-frame clones and drops some. The repertoire holds 130,000 to 150,000 clones, around three quarters seen once, with about 2.2% in the top ten. Material: PBMCs. The source is a man aged 25-45 years in good health and CMV-seronegative.

This clone appeared once. The chain uses TRBV19 and TRBJ1-5; no clear D gene. The CDR3 length is 15 residues. The V gene's germline CDR1 is LNHDA and CDR2 SQIVND (reference sequence). Between the trimmed V and J ends, which lost 3 bases and 1 base, there was a span of 10 bases. Here the CDR3 reads CASSIGGRSNQPQHF. The CDR3 DNA reads as TGTGCCAGTAGTATTGGCGGGAGGAGCAATCAGCCCCAGCATTTT.

The gene calls are TRBV5-1 and TRBJ1-2; the D gene is possibly TRBD1 (5 bases). The germline V gene has CDR1 SGHRS and CDR2 YFSETQ. CDR3 length: 13 amino acids. V lost 5 bases, J lost 8 bases, and 16 bases lay in between. DNA for the CDR3: TGCGCCAGCAGGGTCGGCAGGGAGGAGGGCTACACCTTC. Its translation: CASRVGREEGYTF.

The chain carries TRBV28 and TRBJ1-2; D remains unclear. The germline V and J ends were trimmed by 7 bases and 3 bases, with 12 bases remaining between them. The V gene's germline CDR1 is MDHEN and CDR2 SYDVKM. This CDR3 region has 13 residues. CDR3 protein: CASMPGGYYGYTF. CDR3 coding DNA: TGTGCCAGCATGCCTGGCGGATACTATGGCTACACCTTC.

The chain combines TRBV20-1 with TRBJ1-2, with D hard to call. CDR3 length: 11 residues. Trimming took off 6 bases at V and 6 bases at J, with 11 bases between the two ends. Germline loops: CDR1 DFQATT, CDR2 SNEGSKA (reference sequence). The CDR3, as DNA: TGCAGTGCCCCTAGACCGGATGGCTACACCTTC. Translating gives CSAPRPDGYTF.

The chain recombines TRBV29-1 with TRBJ2-5; D is undetermined. TRBJ2-7 matches the DNA end more closely, so the J call is doubtful. The germline V gene encodes CDR1 SQVTM and CDR2 ANQGSEA. The CDR3 contains 11 residues. As DNA, the CDR3 is TGCAGCGCTAATGGGGCCTACGAGCAGTACTTC. This translates into CSANGAYEQYF.

The V call is TRBV4-2, the J call TRBJ2-6, with 9 bases lining up with TRBD2. This CDR3 contains 18 residues. Germline CDR1 and CDR2: LGHNA and YNFKEQ. The V and J ends lost 1 base and 0 bases, in that order; junction bases with no gene match: 4. In nucleotides, the CDR3 is TGTGCCAGCAGCCAAGTTGCGGGAGGGCCCTCTGGGGCCAACGTCCTGACTTTC. As protein: CASSQVAGGPSGANVLTF.

Only a few counts were recorded for this clone. CDR3 sequence reads: CASSPPIRTENTEAFF. The CDR3 DNA reads as TGCGCCAGCAGCCCTCCGATTAGGACAGAAAACACTGAAGCTTTCTTT. This sequence joins TRBV4-1 and TRBJ1-1; possibly TRBD1 for D (6 bases). Germline CDR1 is MGHRA and CDR2 is YSYEKL. Deletions cut 4 bases from V and 2 bases from J, with 17 bases between. The CDR3 runs to 16 residues.

This clone came up once. This sequence joins TRBV7-9 and TRBJ2-7, with 11 bases matching TRBD1. CDR3 length: 14 residues. J lost 7 bases, V lost 4 bases, and 6 bases had no gene match. Germline V gives CDR1 SEHNR, CDR2 FQNEAQ (reference sequence). In DNA, the CDR3 is TGTGCCAGCAGCTCCGGACAGGGGGCTGAAGAGCAGTACTTC. It yields the protein CASSSGQGAEEQYF.

The gene calls are TRBV5-1 and TRBJ2-7; 14 bases map to TRBD2. There are 16 residues in the CDR3. CDR1 SGHRS and CDR2 YFSETQ come from the germline V gene. The trim removed 0 bases at V and 6 bases at J, leaving 5 bases unmatched. CDR3 DNA: TGCGCCAGCAGCTTGGAAGGGACTAGCGGGAGAAGCGAGCAGTACTTC. This sequence encodes CASSLEGTSGRSEQYF.

The chain recombines TRBV4-1 with TRBJ2-1; 11 positions agree with TRBD2. The CDR3 consists of 16 residues. Germline CDR1 reads MGHRA; CDR2 reads YSYEKL. Trimming took 0 bases from V and 5 from J; bases not matched to a gene: 3. The CDR3 spells CASSQELAGVNNEQFF. The CDR3 bases are TGCGCCAGCAGCCAAGAACTAGCGGGAGTAAACAATGAGCAGTTCTTC.

The sample holds a few counts of this clone. V usage is TRBV6-5 and J usage is TRBJ2-3; perhaps TRBD2 as D (5 bases). Trimming cost V 6 bases and J 1 base, with 14 bases left between them. Germline V gene sequence: CDR1 MNHEY, CDR2 SVGAGI. The CDR3 has 15 amino acids. CDR3 residues: CASSGLLVRTDTQYF. For the CDR3, the DNA is TGTGCCAGCAGCGGCCTACTAGTACGCACAGATACGCAGTATTTT.

The chain carries TRBV6-6 and TRBJ2-5; tentative D call: TRBD1 (5 bases). This CDR3 has 15 amino acids. Germline loops: CDR1 MNHNY, CDR2 SVGAGI (reference sequence). The V and J ends lost 2 bases and 5 bases respectively, with 15 bases between them. The CDR3 DNA is TGTGCCAGCAGTTACATCTATGCAGGGTCGGAGACCCAGTACTTC. It translates to CASSYIYAGSETQYF.

The chain has TRBV5-1 and TRBJ2-5; 7 bases are shared with TRBD2. CDR3 size: 15 residues. Germline V gene data show CDR1 as SGHRS and CDR2 as YFSETQ. V shed 2 bases, J shed 5 bases, and the junction held 9 bases outside the gene matches. The CDR3 coding sequence is TGCGCCAGCAGCTTACTTCTAGCGGACGGGGAGACCCAGTACTTC. Protein product: CASSLLLADGETQYF.

The chain has TRBV2 and TRBJ1-1, with unresolved D. V was clipped by 7 bases and J by 1 base, with 19 bases between them. This CDR3 has 16 residues. Germline CDR1 is SNHLY and CDR2 is FYNNEI. The CDR3 nucleotides read TGTGCCAGCATATGGGAGGTCGGAGTGACGAACACTGAAGCTTTCTTT. Its protein is CASIWEVGVTNTEAFF.

The chain recombines TRBV5-1 with TRBJ2-7; the match to TRBD2 covers 8 bases. The CDR3 spans 14 residues. Looked up from germline, CDR1 is SGHRS and CDR2 is YFSETQ. V lost 0 bases to trimming and J lost 7 bases; unmatched junction nucleotides: 6. Written as DNA, the CDR3 is TGCGCCAGCAGCTTGGCAGGTAGCGGGATGGAGCAGTACTTC. Its translation: CASSLAGSGMEQYF.

The chain links TRBV28 to TRBJ2-7; 7 bases agree with TRBD1. V was pared by 6 bases and J by 3 bases, with 11 bases of the junction left unmatched. Germline V gene data show CDR1 as MDHEN and CDR2 as SYDVKM. The CDR3 totals 15 residues. CDR3 protein: CASSSGTAYRYEQYF. CDR3 coding DNA: TGTGCCAGCAGCTCCGGGACAGCCTATCGCTACGAGCAGTACTTC.

The chain combines TRBV6-5 with TRBJ1-6; 7 bases agree with TRBD1. This CDR3 region has 14 residues. Germline CDR1 MNHEY, CDR2 SVGAGI. Trimming at V came to 6 bases and at J to 6 bases, leaving 5 bases not matched to a gene. The CDR3 spells CASRKQGTNSPLHF. The CDR3 DNA sequence: TGTGCCAGCAGAAAACAGGGGACTAATTCACCCCTCCACTTT.

This rearrangement joins TRBV7-8 to TRBJ1-3; the D is unclear. CDR1 SGHVS and CDR2 FQNEAQ come from the germline V gene. V dropped 4 bases and J dropped 0 bases, with 13 bases sitting between them. The CDR3 has 16 amino acids. CDR3 DNA sequence: TGTGCCAGCAGCTCCCGATTCGGGAGCTCTGGAAACACCATATATTTT. This codes for CASSSRFGSSGNTIYF.

The CDR3 DNA follows: TGTGCCAGCAGCTCTGGCACTATCAATGAGCAGTTCTTC. Translated, it gives CASSSGTINEQFF. This chain connects TRBV5-4 to TRBJ2-1; D is ambiguous. CDR3 length: 13 amino acids. Trimming removed 3 bases from V and 6 bases from J, with 10 bases in between. CDR1 SGHNT and CDR2 YYREEE come from the germline V gene (reference sequence). The full variable domain, rest sourced from reference TRBV5-4 and TRBJ2-1, is ETGVTQSPTHLIKTRGQQVTLRCSSQSGHNTVSWYQQALGQGPQFIFQYYREEENGRGNFPPRFSGLQFPNYSSELNVNALELDDSALYLCASSSGTINEQFFGPGTRLTVL.

The V call is TRBV7-2, the J call TRBJ2-1; 11 bases map to TRBD2. Germline CDR1 is SGHTA and CDR2 is FQGNSA. With V trimmed by 5 bases and J by 3 bases, 3 bases remained unmatched. The CDR3 is made up of 15 amino acids. CDR3 sequence reads: CASSATSGSYNEQFF. CDR3 in DNA: TGTGCCAGCAGCGCAACTAGCGGGAGCTACAATGAGCAGTTCTTC.

This chain joins TRBV5-6 and TRBJ2-5; tentative D call: TRBD1 (5 bases). V shed 3 bases and J shed 5 bases, with 26 bases lying between them. CDR1 and CDR2 (germline): SGHDT, YYEEEE. CDR3 length equals 18 residues. The CDR3 DNA follows: TGTGCCAGCAGCTCAGACTGGAATGGATCCCTTTGGGGCGAGACCCAGTACTTC. It codes for CASSSDWNGSLWGETQYF.

The chain joins TRBV15 to TRBJ1-5; D uncertain. CDR3 length: 15 residues. V gave up 1 base and J gave up 1 base, with 8 bases separating them. The germline CDR1 and CDR2 sequences are LNHNV and YYDKDF (reference sequence). The DNA of the CDR3 is TGTGCCACCAGCAGAGTGGGCAGGAGCAATCAGCCCCAGCATTTT. The encoded protein is CATSRVGRSNQPQHF.

The table lists this clone with a few counts. The V and J genes are TRBV2 and TRBJ1-5; tentatively, D is TRBD1 (5 bases). This CDR3 comprises 13 residues. Germline assignment: CDR1 SNHLY and CDR2 FYNNEI. V gave up 4 bases and J gave up 5 bases, with 9 bases separating them. The CDR3 loop reads CASSAGSDQPQHF. The CDR3 nucleotides are TGTGCCAGCAGTGCAGGGTCGGATCAGCCCCAGCATTTT.

The rearrangement links TRBV4-1 to TRBJ1-6; 7 bases align to TRBD1. After removal of 1 base from V and 7 bases from J, the junction contained 7 bases not matched to a gene. This CDR3 contains 16 residues. Germline CDR1 MGHRA, CDR2 YSYEKL. The CDR3 protein is CASSQVPGGWNSPLHF. The CDR3 region has the DNA TGCGCCAGCAGCCAAGTGCCAGGGGGTTGGAATTCACCCCTCCACTTT.

The chain has TRBV6-5 and TRBJ1-1, with D possibly TRBD1 on 5 matching bases. The ends were cut back, 4 bases at V and 7 bases at J, with 19 bases in the middle. The CDR3 has 15 residues. CDR1 and CDR2 (germline): MNHEY, SVGAGI. The CDR3, as DNA: TGTGCCAGCAGTTCGTCGACCCCGGGGGTGGGTGAAGCTTTCTTT. Translated: CASSSSTPGVGEAFF.

Concerning this clone: Other DNA sequences in this specimen translate into the identical CDR3. The chain is built from TRBV18 and TRBJ1-2; D call uncertain. CDR3 length equals 14 residues. From germline, CDR1 is KGHSH and CDR2 LQKENI. The ends were cut back, 0 bases at V and 2 bases at J, with 7 bases in the middle. The CDR3 nucleotides are TGTGCCAGCTCACCACCCACAGCAAACTATGGCTACACCTTC. Its translation: CASSPPTANYGYTF.

This clone was seen a few times. The chain joins TRBV5-1 to TRBJ1-1; D is possibly TRBD1 (6 bases). The V end lost 3 bases, the J end lost 2 bases, and 11 bases lay between the germline ends. Looked up from germline, CDR1 is SGHRS and CDR2 is YFSETQ. The CDR3 contains 14 residues. In DNA, the CDR3 is TGCGCCAGCAGCTACACAGGGCTCAACACTGAAGCTTTCTTT. Protein: CASSYTGLNTEAFF.

V and J are TRBV6-1 and TRBJ1-2; D remains ambiguous. Germline values: CDR1 MNHNS, CDR2 SASEGT. This CDR3 contains 13 residues. V lost 6 bases to trimming and J lost 5 bases, with 13 bases between them. The CDR3 DNA is TGTGCCAGCAGAGGCGCGGCTACTTATGGCTACACCTTC. Translated: CASRGAATYGYTF.